These 16 T cell receptor beta chains came from one sample sequenced in a study of T cells in Graves' hyperthyroidism and ophthalmopathy. The investigators amplified TCR beta CDR3 regions from RNA transcripts. The HTBI primer set served for first-round RT-PCR of the TCR CDR3. Each CDR3 protein is one row after TCRdb ran MiXCR on the multiplex PCR reads. The sample holds 550,000 to 700,000 distinct CDR3 sequences; roughly 50% are singletons and the top ten take over 15%. The sequenced sample consisted of peripheral blood or thyroid tissue (not recorded which). The receptors come from an adult woman with Graves' disease, either hyperthyroidism or ophthalmopathy (not recorded which).

The chain has TRBV2 and TRBJ2-7; 11 positions match TRBD2. V was clipped by 5 bases and J by 7 bases; unmatched bases: 10. CDR3 length: 15 amino acids. Germline V gives CDR1 SNHLY, CDR2 FYNNEI. As DNA, the CDR3 is TGTGCCAGCAGTTCCACTAGCGGGAGAGGTAATGAGCAGTACTTC. This gives the protein CASSSTSGRGNEQYF.

The chain combines TRBV24-1 with TRBJ1-1, with D possibly being TRBD1 (6 bases). Germline CDR1 is KGHDR and CDR2 is SFDVKD. V lost 8 bases and J 5 bases, leaving 8 bases between the germline ends. This CDR3 is built from 11 residues. For the CDR3, the DNA is TGTGCCACCACCACAGGGACTGAAGCTTTCTTT. This gives the protein CATTTGTEAFF.

The J gene is TRBJ1-3, the V gene TRBV6-1; 8 bases agree with TRBD1. The germline V gene encodes CDR1 MNHNS and CDR2 SASEGT. This CDR3 has 14 residues. Trimming took 6 bases from V and 8 from J; bases not matched to a gene: 9. DNA for the CDR3: TGTGCCAGCAGGGCGATCAGGGGGCCGGACACCATATATTTT. It translates to CASRAIRGPDTIYF.

This clonotype has just a few counts. The chain recombines TRBV7-9 with TRBJ1-1; no reliable D call. Trimming stripped 8 bases from V and 3 bases from J, with 16 bases between. The germline gives CDR1 SEHNR, CDR2 FQNEAQ (reference sequence). This CDR3 has 14 residues. CDR3 region: CASFLPRWDTEAFF. In DNA form, the CDR3 reads TGTGCCAGCTTCTTACCCCGGTGGGACACTGAAGCTTTCTTT.

This clonotype was seen a few times. V is TRBV29-1 and J is TRBJ2-7; 8 nucleotides match TRBD1. Germline V gene lookup returns CDR1 SQVTM and CDR2 ANQGSEA. This CDR3 is built from 10 residues. V trimming: 6 bases; J trimming: 7 bases; junction bases outside the gene matches: 2. The CDR3, as DNA: TGCAGCGTCGGACAGGGAGAGCAGTACTTC. This translates into CSVGQGEQYF.

The chain recombines TRBV5-1 with TRBJ1-1, with 8 positions matching TRBD1. This CDR3 is built from 15 residues. The J segment lost 4 bases and the V segment lost 2 bases, leaving 7 bases of the junction unmatched. Germline CDR1 and CDR2: SGHRS and YFSETQ. The CDR3 loop is CASSFKTGGVTEAFF. The CDR3 DNA is TGCGCCAGCAGCTTTAAAACAGGGGGGGTCACTGAAGCTTTCTTT.

This clonotype has a single count. The chain employs TRBV7-3 and TRBJ2-6; D is tentatively TRBD1 or TRBD2 (5 bases each). The CDR3 loop spans 12 amino acids. Germline CDR1 reads SGHTA; CDR2 reads FQGTGA. V lost 1 base, J lost 10 bases, and 5 bases lay in between. CDR3 loop: CASSLRGNVLTF. The CDR3 DNA sequence: TGTGCCAGCAGCTTAAGGGGGAACGTCCTGACTTTC.

The chain employs TRBV27 and TRBJ1-5, with D possibly being TRBD1 (5 bases). The CDR3 loop spans 13 amino acids. Germline CDR1 MNHEY, CDR2 SMNVEV (reference sequence). The V and J ends lost 9 bases and 5 bases respectively, with 14 bases between them. CDR3 loop: CASWGPVDQPQHF. The CDR3 nucleotides are TGTGCCAGTTGGGGACCAGTTGATCAGCCCCAGCATTTT.

V gene TRBV5-1 combines with J gene TRBJ2-7; 7 bases align to TRBD2. Trimming removed 3 bases from V and 6 bases from J; junction bases left unmatched: 12. Germline CDR1 reads SGHRS; CDR2 reads YFSETQ. CDR3 length equals 15 residues. CDR3 residues: CASSSTRGRPSEQYF. CDR3 coding DNA: TGCGCCAGCAGCTCCACCCGCGGGAGACCTTCCGAGCAGTACTTC. The full variable domain, rest sourced from reference TRBV5-1 and TRBJ2-7, is KAGVTQTPRYLIKTRGQQVTLSCSPISGHRSVSWYQQTPGQGLQFLFEYFSETQRNKGNFPGRFSGRQFSNSRSEMNVSTLELGDSALYLCASSSTRGRPSEQYFGPGTRLTVT.

In this sample, this clonotype turned up a few times. This chain connects TRBV10-2 to TRBJ2-5; 8 positions agree with TRBD1. The CDR3 contains 15 residues. Trimming cost V 8 bases and J 5 bases; bases outside gene matches: 13. Germline-derived CDR1 and CDR2 are WSHSY and SAAADI. The DNA for the CDR3 is TGCGCCAGCTCCCTCCCTGGACAGGGAATGGAGACCCAGTACTTC. The encoded protein is CASSLPGQGMETQYF.

In this sample, this clonotype turned up many times. The chain recombines TRBV19 with TRBJ2-5; 7 bases align to TRBD1. Germline values: CDR1 LNHDA, CDR2 SQIVND (reference sequence). The trim removed 6 bases at V and 5 bases at J, leaving 15 bases unmatched. The CDR3 is 16 residues long. The CDR3 nucleotides are TGTGCCAGTAGCACTCGGTGGGGACAGACAGGGGAGACCCAGTACTTC. This encodes CASSTRWGQTGETQYF.

The table lists this clonotype with many counts. This sequence joins TRBV6-5 and TRBJ1-6; D gene unclear. The CDR3 has 15 residues. Trimming left V 3 bases short and J 6 bases short, with 12 bases between. CDR1 is MNHEY and CDR2 is SVGAGI in the germline V gene. The CDR3 is CASSYGDRTNSPLHF. The CDR3 coding sequence is TGTGCCAGCAGTTATGGAGACCGAACTAATTCACCCCTCCACTTT.

In the case of this clonotype: It may be a read error: a sequence one base away is much more abundant. The chain employs TRBV6-1 and TRBJ1-3; D gene ambiguous. Germline V gives CDR1 MNHNS, CDR2 SASEGT. The CDR3 contains 13 residues. The CDR3 here is CASSPTRGNAIYF. In nucleotides, the CDR3 is TGTGCCAGCAGCCCTACCCGAGGAAACGCCATATATTTT.

About this clonotype itself: It is likely a read error, because the conserved phenylalanine at the end of the CDR3 is missing. V gene TRBV3-1 combines with J gene TRBJ1-6; D is ambiguous. CDR1 and CDR2 (germline): LGHDT, YNNKEL (reference sequence). Trimming took 1 base from V and 4 from J, leaving 5 bases between them. CDR3 length equals 14 residues. CDR3 in DNA: TGTGCCAGCAGCCAAGGGGCTTATAATTCACCCCTCCACCTT. It yields the protein CASSQGAYNSPLHL.

The sample holds a few counts of this clonotype. The chain is built from TRBV25-1 and TRBJ1-5; D call uncertain. Trimming removed 11 bases at V and 0 bases at J, with 5 bases between. The CDR3 runs to 11 residues. Germline loops: CDR1 MGHDK, CDR2 SYGVNS. CDR3 in amino acids: CAPSSNQPQHF. CDR3 coding DNA: TGTGCCCCTAGTAGCAATCAGCCCCAGCATTTT.

This chain uses TRBV28 with TRBJ1-2; D is unclear. V gave up 4 bases and J gave up 3 bases, with 6 bases separating them. CDR3 length: 12 amino acids. Germline V CDR1 and CDR2: MDHEN, SYDVKM. In DNA form, the CDR3 reads TGTGCCAGCAGTTCCTCCGACTATGGCTACACCTTC. Its protein is CASSSSDYGYTF.